The 29 T cell receptor beta chains given below trace back to one sample, sequenced in a study of T-cell memory formation after mild COVID-19. TCRdb used MiXCR to reprocess the 5' RACE reads, holding one entry per CDR3 protein. The sample has a few hundred thousand distinct CDR3 sequences, less than 25% seen once. Sequencing input: PBMCs or a T cell subset sorted from them (not recorded which). The source of these receptors is an adult woman who had mild COVID-19 (a few samples of this study predate the infection). Cell type and time point are not known.

V and J are TRBV5-1 and TRBJ2-7; a weak D match, TRBD1 (6 bases). The CDR3 spans 13 residues. CDR1 is SGHRS, CDR2 YFSETQ, per germline. V shed 2 bases and J shed 6 bases, with 12 bases lying between them. The CDR3 here is CASSLDRFGEQYF. In DNA form, the CDR3 reads TGCGCCAGCAGCTTAGACAGGTTCGGCGAGCAGTACTTC.

The J gene is TRBJ1-2, the V gene TRBV14; 8 positions agree with TRBD1. The J segment lost 4 bases and the V segment lost 4 bases, leaving 5 bases of the junction unmatched. CDR3 length equals 14 residues. Germline lookup yields CDR1 SGHDN and CDR2 FVKESK. Written as DNA, the CDR3 is TGTGCCAGCAGCCCCCCGGGACAGGTCTATGGCTACACCTTC. Protein: CASSPPGQVYGYTF.

CDR3 DNA: TGCAGCGTTGATAAGGGGAGCACAGATACGCAGTATTTT. It specifies CSVDKGSTDTQYF. The rearrangement links TRBV29-1 to TRBJ2-3, with D possibly TRBD1 on 5 matching bases. CDR1 SQVTM and CDR2 ANQGSEA come from the germline V gene. CDR3 length: 13 amino acids. The V end was cut by 3 bases, the J end by 0 bases, with 7 bases between.

The rearrangement uses TRBV7-8 and TRBJ2-7, with D possibly matching TRBD1 (5 bases). Germline V lookup: CDR1 SGHVS, CDR2 FQNEAQ. Trimming took 5 bases from V and 2 from J, leaving 19 bases between them. The CDR3 totals 16 residues. CDR3 sequence (DNA): TGTGCCAGCAGCCCCCACGTAGGGGTCGATACCTACGAGCAGTACTTC. Its protein is CASSPHVGVDTYEQYF.

The chain is built from TRBV7-9 and TRBJ2-7; 10 bases line up with TRBD1. The ends lost 4 bases at V and 6 bases at J; junction bases unmatched: 3. The CDR3 loop spans 13 amino acids. Germline CDR1 and CDR2: SEHNR and FQNEAQ (reference sequence). The CDR3 region has the DNA TGTGCCAGCAGCTCCGGGGACAGGGGCGAGCAGTACTTC. Amino acids: CASSSGDRGEQYF.

The gene calls are TRBV7-6 and TRBJ1-6; D is unclear. The V end lost 0 bases, the J end lost 6 bases, and 9 bases lay between the germline ends. The CDR3 covers 15 residues. The V gene's germline CDR1 is SGHVS and CDR2 FNYEAQ. As DNA, the CDR3 is TGTGCCAGCAGCTTAGCGGAACGGCTTAATTCACCCCTCCACTTT. Residues: CASSLAERLNSPLHF.

J is TRBJ2-7 and V is TRBV4-2; D is unresolved. V gave up 4 bases and J gave up 0 bases, with 19 bases separating them. Germline V gene sequence: CDR1 LGHNA, CDR2 YNFKEQ. There are 17 residues in the CDR3. CDR3 protein: CASSLAPTASSSYEQYF. CDR3 in DNA: TGTGCCAGCAGCCTCGCCCCGACTGCCTCAAGCTCCTACGAGCAGTACTTC.

This clonotype was found a few times. The V gene is TRBV7-9, the J gene TRBJ2-7; D might be TRBD2 (6 bases). This CDR3 contains 14 residues. Germline V gives CDR1 SEHNR, CDR2 FQNEAQ (reference sequence). Trimming pared 1 base from V and 7 bases from J, leaving 14 bases between. Here the CDR3 reads CASSLGGLTQEQYF. The CDR3 region has the DNA TGTGCCAGCAGCTTAGGGGGACTGACCCAGGAGCAGTACTTC.

The sample holds a few counts of this clonotype. The chain uses TRBV7-9 and TRBJ2-5, with D tentatively TRBD1 (6 bases). Deletions cut 3 bases from V and 3 bases from J, with 11 bases between. The CDR3 has 14 amino acids. Germline V gives CDR1 SEHNR, CDR2 FQNEAQ (reference sequence). CDR3 sequence (DNA): TGTGCCAGCAGCTTCGCCGGGACAAAAGAGACCCAGTACTTC. It specifies CASSFAGTKETQYF.

This clonotype occurred a few times. The V gene is TRBV7-2, the J gene TRBJ2-5; maybe TRBD1 (6 bases). The germline V gene encodes CDR1 SGHTA and CDR2 FQGNSA. The CDR3 length is 14 residues. Between the trimmed V and J ends, which lost 1 base and 2 bases, there was a span of 8 bases. The CDR3 region has the DNA TGTGCCAGCAGCTTAGGTGGACAGCAAGAGACCCAGTACTTC. Translating gives CASSLGGQQETQYF.

This clonotype was picked up a small number of times. The J gene is TRBJ1-2, the V gene TRBV6-1; 11 bases are a match to TRBD1. J was trimmed by 5 bases and V by 6 bases; bases with no gene match: 8. The germline V gene encodes CDR1 MNHNS and CDR2 SASEGT. CDR3 length: 15 residues. Here the CDR3 reads CASRTSGQGAYGYTF. The CDR3 DNA is TGTGCCAGCAGAACTTCAGGACAGGGGGCATATGGCTACACCTTC.

The chain recombines TRBV6-2 or TRBV6-3 with TRBJ2-1; D not resolved. The CDR3 is 12 amino acids. The germline gives CDR1 MNHEY, CDR2 SVGEGT. Trimming cost V 4 bases and J 9 bases, with 10 bases left between them. CDR3 sequence: CASSSLPREQFF. The CDR3 DNA sequence: TGTGCCAGCAGTTCTCTCCCCCGTGAGCAGTTCTTC.

The rearrangement joins TRBV20-1 to TRBJ2-5; 10 nucleotides match TRBD1. The CDR3 runs to 15 residues. In germline, CDR1 is DFQATT, CDR2 SNEGSKA (reference sequence). The CDR3 region is CSLEPGQGLQETQYF. In DNA form, the CDR3 reads TGCAGCCTGGAACCGGGACAGGGGCTACAAGAGACCCAGTACTTC.

The genes are TRBV5-1 and TRBJ2-1; 11 nucleotides line up with TRBD2. V gave up 0 bases and J gave up 1 base; unmatched junction bases: 3. Germline loops: CDR1 SGHRS, CDR2 YFSETQ. The CDR3 totals 17 residues. This chain's CDR3 is CASSLASSGRSYNEQFF. CDR3 sequence (DNA): TGCGCCAGCAGCTTGGCGTCTAGCGGGAGGTCCTACAATGAGCAGTTCTTC.

This clonotype was seen a few times. The chain is built from TRBV4-1 and TRBJ1-4, with 9 bases aligning to TRBD1. The germline V gene encodes CDR1 MGHRA and CDR2 YSYEKL. The CDR3 spans 15 residues. V gave up 4 bases and J gave up 8 bases; unmatched junction bases: 8. Here the CDR3 reads CASSRDRELSEKLFF. In nucleotides, the CDR3 is TGCGCCAGCAGCCGGGACAGGGAATTGAGCGAAAAACTGTTTTTT.

The chain is built from TRBV19 and TRBJ2-7; perhaps D is TRBD1 or TRBD2 (5 bases each). This CDR3 region has 14 residues. The V gene's germline CDR1 is LNHDA and CDR2 SQIVND (reference sequence). Trimming took off 5 bases at V and 3 bases at J, with 14 bases between the two ends. The chain's CDR3 is CASSFIGTNYEQYF. Here the CDR3 DNA reads TGTGCCAGTAGTTTCATCGGGACGAACTACGAGCAGTACTTC.

This chain joins TRBV4-1 and TRBJ2-3; D possibly corresponds to TRBD2 (5 bases). V was cut by 0 bases and J by 10 bases, with 17 bases left in between. The germline gives CDR1 MGHRA, CDR2 YSYEKL. The CDR3 spans 15 residues. Written as DNA, the CDR3 is TGCGCCAGCAGCCAAGATAGCGCTCCACCCCTTGCGCAGTATTTT. Translation gives CASSQDSAPPLAQYF.

This clonotype was counted a few times. The chain joins TRBV24-1 to TRBJ1-1; possibly TRBD1 for D (6 bases). The CDR3 totals 15 residues. Per germline, CDR1 KGHDR and CDR2 SFDVKD. V was shortened by 2 bases and J by 1 base, with 10 bases between the two germline ends. This CDR3 is CATSDSGTTNTEAFF. The DNA of the CDR3 is TGTGCCACCAGTGATTCTGGGACAACGAACACTGAAGCTTTCTTT.

The sample holds a few counts of this clonotype. The J gene is TRBJ2-7, the V gene TRBV18; 8 bases agree with TRBD2. There are 16 residues in the CDR3. Germline assignment: CDR1 KGHSH and CDR2 LQKENI. J gave up 5 bases and V 3 bases, and 12 bases lay outside the gene matches. In DNA, the CDR3 is TGTGCCAGCTCACCCGTTTCGGGGGGGAGATCTAACGAGCAGTACTTC. Translated: CASSPVSGGRSNEQYF.

CDR3 protein: CASKVYGANVLTF. The CDR3 DNA sequence: TGTGCCAGCAAGGTCTATGGGGCCAACGTCCTGACTTTC. The rearrangement uses TRBV11-2 and TRBJ2-6; D is ambiguous. The CDR3 has 13 residues. Germline CDR1 SGHAT, CDR2 FQNNGV. V lost 7 bases and J 3 bases, leaving 7 bases between the germline ends.

This clonotype has a count of ten or more. This chain connects TRBV12-3 or TRBV12-4 to TRBJ1-5; 7 positions match TRBD1. Trimming cost V 5 bases and J 11 bases; bases outside gene matches: 9. CDR3 size: 13 residues. CDR3 loop: CASSTSTGKAQHF. The CDR3 DNA reads TGTGCCAGCAGTACCTCGACAGGGAAGGCCCAGCATTTT.

The CDR3 coding sequence is TGCGCCAGCAGCCAAGATTTCGGCAGCTACGAGCAGTACTTC. As protein: CASSQDFGSYEQYF. The J gene is TRBJ2-7, the V gene TRBV4-3; no definite D call. CDR1 and CDR2 from the germline V gene are LGHNA and YSLEER. The CDR3 is made up of 14 amino acids. The V gene lost 0 bases and the J gene lost 3 bases, with 9 bases spanning the gap.

This clonotype was seen only a few times. For the CDR3, the DNA is TGTGCCACCAGTGACTCGATCACTAACTATGGCTACACCTTC. Residues: CATSDSITNYGYTF. This rearrangement joins TRBV24-1 to TRBJ1-2; D not certain. This CDR3 comprises 14 residues. Trimming shortened V by 4 bases and J by 0 bases, and 8 bases separated the two germline ends. Germline V gene sequence: CDR1 KGHDR, CDR2 SFDVKD.

At least ten counts were recorded for this clonotype. The chain uses TRBV12-3 or TRBV12-4 and TRBJ1-1; 8 positions agree with TRBD1. The CDR3 runs 14 residues. The V and J ends lost 7 bases and 6 bases, in that order; junction bases with no gene match: 10. The CDR3 reads CASNPNRGGPEAFF. Written as DNA, the CDR3 is TGTGCCAGCAACCCGAACAGGGGGGGCCCTGAAGCTTTCTTT.

This clonotype appeared a single time. The chain has TRBV19 and TRBJ2-2; D perhaps matches TRBD2 (7 bases). The CDR3 covers 13 residues. In germline, CDR1 is LNHDA, CDR2 SQIVND (reference sequence). V lost 9 bases, J lost 6 bases, and 14 bases lay in between. The CDR3 DNA is TGTGCCAGCCGAGGGGAGGGGGCCGGGGAGCTGTTTTTT. This sequence encodes CASRGEGAGELFF.

The chain recombines TRBV7-2 with TRBJ1-1; D gene uncertain. This CDR3 spans 14 amino acids. The V gene's germline CDR1 is SGHTA and CDR2 FQGNSA. V was cut by 4 bases and J by 4 bases, with 13 bases left in between. The CDR3 sequence: CASSSGLWFTEAFF. The CDR3 coding sequence is TGTGCCAGCAGCTCGGGCCTTTGGTTCACTGAAGCTTTCTTT.

The chain has TRBV6-2 or TRBV6-3 and TRBJ2-3; TRBD2 agrees at 9 bases. The CDR3 consists of 18 residues. The V segment lost 2 bases and the J segment 2 bases; nucleotides outside the gene matches: 11. CDR1 is MNHEY, CDR2 SVGEGT, per germline. The CDR3 loop is CASSYMREGTPDTDTQYF. In DNA form, the CDR3 reads TGTGCCAGCAGTTACATGCGGGAGGGCACCCCCGACACAGATACGCAGTATTTT.

This clonotype turned up a few times. The chain couples TRBV7-3 to TRBJ2-1; the D gene is possibly TRBD2 (5 bases). The CDR3 has 15 amino acids. V lost 4 bases, J lost 4 bases, and 14 bases lay in between. Per the germline V gene, CDR1 is SGHTA and CDR2 is FQGTGA. CDR3 in amino acids: CASSSPARAYNEQFF. The CDR3 coding sequence is TGTGCCAGCAGCTCCCCCGCGCGGGCTTACAATGAGCAGTTCTTC.

This chain connects TRBV7-9 to TRBJ1-2, with no clear D. Germline V lookup: CDR1 SEHNR, CDR2 FQNEAQ (reference sequence). Trimming cost V 5 bases and J 4 bases, with 11 bases left between them. This CDR3 has 13 amino acids. Here the CDR3 DNA reads TGTGCCAGCAGCCTAGAACCTTTCTATGGCTACACCTTC. This sequence encodes CASSLEPFYGYTF.